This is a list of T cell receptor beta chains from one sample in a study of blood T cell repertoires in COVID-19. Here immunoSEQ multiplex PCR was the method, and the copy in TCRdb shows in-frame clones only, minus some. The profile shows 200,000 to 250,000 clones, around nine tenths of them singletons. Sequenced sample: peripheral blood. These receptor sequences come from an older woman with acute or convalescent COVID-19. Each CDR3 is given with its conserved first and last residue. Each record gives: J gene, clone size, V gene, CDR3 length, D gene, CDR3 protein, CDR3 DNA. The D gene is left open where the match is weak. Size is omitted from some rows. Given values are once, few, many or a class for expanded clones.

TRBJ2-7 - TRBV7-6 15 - CASSLGRGGIYEQYF TGTGCCAGCAGCTTGGGGCGAGGAGGGATCTACGAGCAGTACTTC
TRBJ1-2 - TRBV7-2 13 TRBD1 CASSTGTGIGYTF TGTGCCAGCAGCACGGGGACAGGGATCGGCTACACCTTC
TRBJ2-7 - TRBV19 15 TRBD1 CASSLRTGVRYEQYF TGTGCCAGTAGCCTGAGGACAGGGGTCCGCTACGAGCAGTACTTC
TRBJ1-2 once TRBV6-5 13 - CASSYGGFYGYTF TGTGCCAGCAGTTACGGAGGGTTCTATGGCTACACCTTC
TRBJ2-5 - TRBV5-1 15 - CASSLEGRAEETQYF TGCGCCAGCAGCTTGGAGGGCAGGGCTGAAGAGACCCAGTACTTC
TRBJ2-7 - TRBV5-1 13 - CASSPGQNYEQYF TGCGCCAGCAGCCCTGGACAAAACTACGAGCAGTACTTC
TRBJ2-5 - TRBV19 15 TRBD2 CASSMRTSGSETQYF TGTGCCAGTAGTATGAGGACTAGCGGGAGCGAGACCCAGTACTTC
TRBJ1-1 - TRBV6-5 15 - CASSSRRTQNTEAFF TGTGCCAGCTCGTCACGTAGGACACAGAACACTGAAGCTTTCTTT
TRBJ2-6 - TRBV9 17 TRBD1 CASSRGTGGAGANVLTF TGTGCCAGCAGCAGAGGGACAGGGGGCGCTGGGGCCAACGTCCTGACTTTC
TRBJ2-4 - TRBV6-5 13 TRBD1 CASSYRGGQVLNF TGTGCCAGCAGTTATAGAGGGGGACAGGTCTTGAACTTC
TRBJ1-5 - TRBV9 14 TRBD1 CASSVTGDNQPQHF TGTGCCAGCAGCGTAACAGGGGACAATCAGCCCCAGCATTTT
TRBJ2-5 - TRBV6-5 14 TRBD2 CASSPGRGGETQYF TGTGCCAGCAGCCCCGGACGGGGGGGAGAGACCCAGTACTTC
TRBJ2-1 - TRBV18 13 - CASSEVQYNEQFF TGTGCCAGCTCAGAAGTACAATACAATGAGCAGTTCTTC
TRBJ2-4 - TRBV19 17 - CASSIGGGSGAKNIQYF TGTGCCAGTAGTATTGGTGGGGGGAGTGGGGCCAAAAACATTCAGTACTTC
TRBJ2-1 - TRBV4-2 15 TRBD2 CASSQVGLGTNEQFF TGTGCCAGCAGCCAAGTGGGACTAGGAACCAATGAGCAGTTCTTC
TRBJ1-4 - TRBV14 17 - CASSQDTSGRVGEKLFF TGTGCCAGCAGCCAAGATACCTCGGGGAGGGTTGGAGAAAAACTGTTTTTT
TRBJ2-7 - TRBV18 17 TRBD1 CASSPTRGGTGGYEQYF TGTGCCAGCTCACCTACTCGAGGCGGGACAGGGGGCTACGAGCAGTACTTC
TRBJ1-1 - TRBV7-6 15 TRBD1 CASSSRDRGLTEAFF TGTGCCAGCAGCTCACGGGACAGGGGTCTCACTGAAGCTTTCTTT
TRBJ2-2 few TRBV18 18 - CASSPLAAGSPNTGELFF TGTGCCAGCTCACCACTGGCGGCGGGCTCGCCGAACACCGGGGAGCTGTTTTTT
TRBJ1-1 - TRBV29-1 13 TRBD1 CSVRQGRGTEAFF TGCAGCGTCCGACAGGGCCGAGGCACTGAAGCTTTCTTT
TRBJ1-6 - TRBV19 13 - CASSMDRSSPLHF TGTGCCAGTAGTATGGACAGAAGTTCACCCCTCCACTTT
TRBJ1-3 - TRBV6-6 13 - CASSPRAGNTIYF TGTGCCAGCAGTCCCCGAGCAGGAAACACCATATATTTT
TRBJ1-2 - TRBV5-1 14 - CASSSPQGNYGYTF TGCGCCAGCAGCTCACCACAGGGAAACTATGGCTACACCTTC
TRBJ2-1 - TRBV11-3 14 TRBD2 CASSAGGSYNEQFF TGTGCCAGCAGCGCGGGAGGCTCCTACAATGAGCAGTTCTTC
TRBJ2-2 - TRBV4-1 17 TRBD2 CASSQPRAGVPTGELFF TGCGCCAGCAGCCAACCTAGAGCGGGAGTCCCCACCGGGGAGCTGTTTTTT
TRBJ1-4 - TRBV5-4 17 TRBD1 CASSLGDRGNVGEKLFF TGTGCCAGCAGCTTGGGGGACAGGGGGAATGTCGGTGAAAAACTGTTTTTT
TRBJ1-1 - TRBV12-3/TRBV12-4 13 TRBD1 CASSLSPEQGGFF TGTGCCAGCAGCCTGAGTCCCGAACAGGGGGGTTTCTTT
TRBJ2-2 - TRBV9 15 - CASSIDGQGTGELFF TGTGCCAGCAGCATAGACGGGCAGGGAACCGGGGAGCTGTTTTTT
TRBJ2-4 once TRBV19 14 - CASSMVGAGNIQYF TGTGCCAGTAGTATGGTAGGGGCGGGGAACATTCAGTACTTC
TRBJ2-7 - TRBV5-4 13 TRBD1 CASSMTGANEQYF TGTGCCAGCAGCATGACAGGGGCCAACGAGCAGTACTTC
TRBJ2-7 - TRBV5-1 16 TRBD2 CASSKASGVPSYEQYF TGCGCCAGCAGTAAGGCTAGCGGAGTTCCGAGCTACGAGCAGTACTTC
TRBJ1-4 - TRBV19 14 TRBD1 CASSPGTGSEKLFF TGTGCCAGTAGTCCTGGGACAGGGAGTGAAAAACTGTTTTTT
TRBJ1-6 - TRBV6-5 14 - CASTRDEDNSPLHF TGTGCCAGCACCCGAGACGAGGATAATTCACCCCTCCACTTT
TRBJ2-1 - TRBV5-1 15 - CASSLDLLAYNEQFF TGCGCCAGCAGCTTGGACCTACTAGCATACAATGAGCAGTTCTTC
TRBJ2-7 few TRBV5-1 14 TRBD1 CASSLGQISYEQYF TGCGCCAGCAGTTTGGGACAGATCTCCTACGAGCAGTACTTC
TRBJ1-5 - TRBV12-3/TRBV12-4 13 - CASSLWANQPQHF TGTGCCAGCAGTTTATGGGCCAATCAGCCCCAGCATTTT
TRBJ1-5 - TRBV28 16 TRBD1 CASNPTGTGDNRPQHF TGTGCCAGCAACCCCACCGGGACAGGGGACAATCGGCCCCAGCATTTT
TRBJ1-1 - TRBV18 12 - CASSPTTTEAFF TGTGCCAGCTCACCAACAACCACTGAAGCTTTCTTT
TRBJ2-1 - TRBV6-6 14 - CASIDYDPGNEQFF TGTGCCAGCATCGACTACGACCCGGGCAATGAGCAGTTCTTC
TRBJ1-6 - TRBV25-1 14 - CASRDSSYNSPLHF TGTGCCAGCAGGGACAGCTCCTATAATTCACCCCTCCACTTT
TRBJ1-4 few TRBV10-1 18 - CARGPPQGVLRANEKLFF TGCGCCAGAGGGCCCCCTCAGGGCGTATTGAGAGCTAATGAAAAACTGTTTTTT
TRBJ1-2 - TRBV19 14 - CASSIPGMNYGYTF TGTGCCAGTAGTATCCCAGGGATGAACTATGGCTACACCTTC
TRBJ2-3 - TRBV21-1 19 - CASSKVPKLAGALTDTQYF TGTGCCAGCAGCAAAGTCCCCAAACTAGCGGGGGCCCTCACAGATACGCAGTATTTT